This TCR beta chain originates from a study of blood T cell repertoires in COVID-19. The CDR3 sequence is 16 residues long. Looked up from germline, CDR1 is MNHNY and CDR2 is SVGAGI (reference sequence). V gave up 0 bases and J gave up 4 bases, with 14 bases separating them. Libraries were prepared by immunoSEQ multiplex PCR; TCRdb keeps only in-frame clonotypes and omits some of them. This sample yields 250,000 to 350,000 clones, of which around nine tenths are seen a single time; about an eighth belongs to the top ten. This receptor was obtained from a woman between 55 and 75 years old with acute or convalescent COVID-19. The chain links TRBV6-6 to TRBJ2-3, with a tentative D call TRBD2 (6 bases). Sequenced: peripheral blood. CDR3 residues: CASSYSMGGSADTQYF. The DNA of the CDR3 is TGTGCCAGCAGTTACTCGATGGGGGGTTCCGCAGATACGCAGTATTTT.